Listed below are T cell receptor beta chains from one sample, sequenced in a study of OX40 agonist ivuxolimab in advanced cancers. Data came from immunoSEQ multiplex PCR; TCRdb stores just in-frame clones and leaves some out. Altogether roughly 58,000 clones are present, roughly 80% being singletons, with the ten largest covering approximately 2.5%. This specimen was CD4+ or CD8+ T cells sorted from blood, taken in a trial of the OX40 agonist ivuxolimab. All receptors come from an adult with an advanced solid tumor such as melanoma, head and neck, liver or kidney cancer. Both conserved end residues are part of each CDR3. D genes are given only for firm matches. Clone sizes are given selectively: once, few, many, or a class where the clone is expanded.

d_gene | j_gene | abundance | v_gene | CDR3aa | CDR3nt
TRBD2 | TRBJ2-4 | NA | TRBV27 | CASSSRLAGDRNIQYF | TGTGCCAGCAGTTCCCGTCTGGCGGGGGATCGAAACATTCAGTACTTC
NA | TRBJ2-2 | NA | TRBV7-9 | CASRPGQNTGELFF | TGTGCCAGCAGGCCGGGACAAAACACCGGGGAGCTGTTTTTT
NA | TRBJ1-4 | NA | TRBV14 | CASSQVREKGRQLFF | TGTGCCAGCAGCCAAGTGCGGGAGAAGGGAAGGCAACTGTTTTTT
NA | TRBJ1-2 | NA | TRBV19 | CASSLTAGTYGYTF | TGTGCCAGTAGTCTAACGGCAGGGACCTATGGCTACACCTTC
NA | TRBJ1-1 | NA | TRBV6-5 | CASSYDGQGEAFF | TGTGCCAGCAGTTACGATGGGCAGGGTGAAGCTTTCTTT
TRBD1 | TRBJ2-7 | NA | TRBV5-1 | CASSRGTGITHEQYF | TGCGCCAGCAGCAGGGGGACAGGGATCACCCACGAGCAGTACTTC
NA | TRBJ2-3 | NA | TRBV19 | CASSILSAFTDTQYF | TGTGCCAGTAGTATTCTCTCTGCTTTCACAGATACGCAGTATTTT
TRBD1 | TRBJ2-2 | few | TRBV9 | CASSHPGDSTGELFF | TGTGCCAGCAGCCACCCCGGGGACAGCACCGGGGAGCTGTTTTTT
TRBD1 | TRBJ2-3 | NA | TRBV5-1 | CASSLTGTDTQYF | TGCGCCAGCAGCCTGACAGGGACAGATACGCAGTATTTT
NA | TRBJ2-2 | NA | TRBV19 | CASSIYIGGPPGELFF | TGTGCCAGTAGTATATACATCGGAGGACCGCCCGGGGAGCTGTTTTTT
TRBD1 | TRBJ2-7 | few | TRBV7-2 | CASSLGQGAGEQYF | TGTGCCAGCAGCTTAGGACAGGGGGCAGGCGAGCAGTACTTC
TRBD1 | TRBJ2-5 | NA | TRBV29-1 | CSVAGGMETQYF | TGCAGCGTCGCAGGGGGCATGGAGACCCAGTACTTC
TRBD2 | TRBJ2-7 | NA | TRBV18 | CASSPGRTAGTTSYEQYF | TGTGCCAGCTCACCGGGTAGGACGGCCGGGACTACATCTTACGAGCAGTACTTC
TRBD1 | TRBJ1-2 | NA | TRBV4-1 | CASSQAETGESGYTF | TGCGCCAGCAGCCAAGCTGAGACAGGGGAAAGTGGCTACACCTTC
TRBD2 | TRBJ2-7 | NA | TRBV12-5 | CASGRTGTSGSRYEQYF | TGTGCTAGTGGTCGGACCGGGACTAGCGGGAGTAGATACGAGCAGTACTTC
NA | TRBJ1-2 | NA | TRBV2 | CASRLGTRIIANYGYTF | TGTGCCAGCAGACTCGGGACGAGGATTATAGCTAACTATGGCTACACCTTC
NA | TRBJ2-4 | NA | TRBV6-5 | CASSREQIRGNIQYF | TGTGCCAGCAGCCGGGAACAAATCCGGGGGAACATTCAGTACTTC
NA | TRBJ2-5 | NA | TRBV30 | CAWSSGIETQYF | TGTGCCTGGAGTTCAGGTATCGAGACCCAGTACTTC
NA | TRBJ1-1 | NA | TRBV11-2 | CASSPTISEMNTEAFF | TGTGCCAGCAGCCCGACAATATCGGAGATGAACACTGAAGCTTTCTTT
NA | TRBJ1-5 | NA | TRBV28 | CASSLEQTQHF | TGTGCCAGCAGTCTAGAACAGACCCAGCATTTT
NA | TRBJ2-5 | NA | TRBV11-3 | CASSFPWDQVGETQYF | TGTGCCAGCAGCTTCCCGTGGGACCAGGTCGGAGAGACCCAGTACTTC
TRBD1 | TRBJ2-3 | few | TRBV10-3 | CALSQGIYEDTQYF | TGTGCCTTATCACAGGGGATATATGAGGATACGCAGTATTTT
TRBD1 | TRBJ2-7 | NA | TRBV19 | CASSTKDRGLYEQYF | TGTGCCAGTAGTACGAAGGACAGGGGGCTCTACGAGCAGTACTTC
NA | TRBJ2-5 | NA | TRBV11-3 | CASSLTGEETQYF | TGTGCCAGCAGCTTGACGGGGGAAGAGACCCAGTACTTC
TRBD1 | TRBJ2-5 | NA | TRBV5-1 | CASRSETGGFQETQYF | TGCGCCAGCAGGAGCGAGACAGGGGGCTTCCAAGAGACCCAGTACTTC
TRBD1 | TRBJ1-3 | NA | TRBV29-1 | CSVEPRRTGAGNTIYF | TGCAGCGTTGAACCGCGTAGAACAGGGGCTGGAAACACCATATATTTT
NA | TRBJ2-3 | NA | TRBV6-1 | CASIKRGTDTQYF | TGTGCCAGCATAAAAAGGGGCACAGATACGCAGTATTTT
NA | TRBJ1-2 | NA | TRBV4-1 | CASSQVRDTQVSTF | TGCGCCAGCAGCCAAGTACGGGACACACAGGTCTCCACCTTC
NA | TRBJ2-1 | NA | TRBV7-9 | CASSLVPNEQFF | TGTGCCAGCAGCTTAGTCCCTAATGAGCAGTTCTTC
TRBD1 | TRBJ2-7 | NA | TRBV5-5 | CASSLPGQGAHEQYF | TGTGCCAGCAGCTTACCGGGACAGGGGGCCCACGAGCAGTACTTC
NA | TRBJ2-7 | NA | TRBV5-1 | CASSSRSYRGGYEQYF | TGCGCCAGCAGCTCTAGGAGCTACAGGGGAGGCTACGAGCAGTACTTC
TRBD1 | TRBJ1-1 | NA | TRBV19 | CASSPFRTGANTEAFF | TGTGCCAGTAGTCCCTTCCGGACAGGGGCTAACACTGAAGCTTTCTTT
TRBD1 | TRBJ2-3 | NA | TRBV19 | CATPTGDTDTQYF | TGTGCCACTCCGACAGGGGACACAGATACGCAGTATTTT
TRBD2 | TRBJ2-3 | NA | TRBV9 | CASSGSGRISDTQYF | TGTGCCAGCAGCGGTAGCGGGAGGATTTCAGATACGCAGTATTTT
TRBD2 | TRBJ2-2 | NA | TRBV18 | CASSPSGPGLDTGELFF | TGTGCCAGCTCACCCAGCGGACCGGGACTAGACACCGGGGAGCTGTTTTTT
NA | TRBJ1-1 | once | TRBV6-1 | CASLGGIMNTEAFF | TGTGCCAGCCTGGGGGGGATCATGAACACTGAAGCTTTCTTT
TRBD1 | TRBJ2-7 | NA | TRBV2 | CASSTNRGIHEQYF | TGTGCCAGCAGTACCAACAGGGGCATCCACGAGCAGTACTTC
NA | TRBJ1-5 | few | TRBV19 | CASSAGTRGQPQHF | TGTGCCAGTAGCGCCGGGACCCGCGGGCAGCCCCAGCATTTT
NA | TRBJ1-6 | NA | TRBV4-2 | CASSQDPAYNSPLHF | TGTGCCAGCAGCCAAGACCCGGCCTATAATTCACCCCTCCACTTT
TRBD1 | TRBJ2-1 | NA | TRBV7-3 | CASRPSGGNEQFF | TGTGCCAGCAGACCCTCAGGGGGCAATGAGCAGTTCTTC
NA | TRBJ1-5 | NA | TRBV4-1 | CASSQDWAGNQPQHF | TGCGCCAGCAGCCAAGACTGGGCCGGGAATCAGCCCCAGCATTTT
TRBD2 | TRBJ2-1 | NA | TRBV7-8 | CASSRGGSYNEQFF | TGTGCCAGCAGCCGCGGGGGGTCCTACAATGAGCAGTTCTTC
NA | TRBJ1-3 | NA | TRBV5-5 | CASSQDPGGTGNTIYF | TGCGCCAGCAGCCAAGATCCTGGGGGCACTGGAAACACCATATATTTT
TRBD2 | TRBJ2-7 | NA | TRBV13 | CASSPEAGYEQYF | TGTGCCAGCAGCCCCGAAGCGGGGTACGAGCAGTACTTC
TRBD1 | TRBJ1-2 | few | TRBV19 | CASRMSLMRTGNYYGYTF | TGTGCCAGTAGAATGAGCCTGATGAGGACAGGGAATTATTATGGCTACACCTTC
TRBD1 | TRBJ1-5 | NA | TRBV7-9 | CASQGASNQPQHF | TGTGCCAGTCAGGGGGCCAGCAATCAGCCCCAGCATTTT
NA | TRBJ1-1 | NA | TRBV11-1 | CASSVGIRAFF | TGTGCCAGCAGCGTCGGAATCCGGGCTTTCTTT
NA | TRBJ2-4 | NA | TRBV4-1 | CASSQGTAAGVTKNIQYF | TGCGCCAGCAGCCAAGGGACAGCGGCGGGGGTGACCAAAAACATTCAGTACTTC
NA | TRBJ2-1 | once | TRBV7-9 | CASNNEQFF | TGTGCCAGCAACAATGAGCAGTTCTTC
NA | TRBJ1-2 | NA | TRBV7-2 | CASSLEGVKGYTF | TGTGCCAGCAGCTTAGAAGGGGTCAAGGGCTACACCTTC